The 15 T cell receptor beta chains below were found in one sample sequenced in a study of cytomegalovirus exposure and HLA in healthy donors. Researchers ran the PCR with 60 Vbeta and 13 Jbeta primers. Generated by immunoSEQ multiplex PCR, the TCRdb table keeps only in-frame clones and is missing some. The sample has roughly 130,000 clones; about 73% are singletons. The sample was PBMCs. The source of these receptors is a middle-aged woman in good health and CMV-seropositive.

This chain joins TRBV28 and TRBJ1-6; D is unclear. V was pared by 3 bases and J by 4 bases, with 13 bases between. The germline gives CDR1 MDHEN, CDR2 SYDVKM. The length of the CDR3 is 16 residues. The CDR3 coding sequence is TGTGCCAGCAGTTTCTTTTTCACGGGTTATAATTCACCCCTCCACTTT. Its protein product is CASSFFFTGYNSPLHF. The complete variable domain, with remaining parts taken from reference TRBV28 and TRBJ1-6, reads DVKVTQSSRYLVKRTGEKVFLECVQDMDHENMFWYRQDPGLGLRLIYFSYDVKMKEKGDIPEGYSVSREKKERFSLILESASTNQTSMYLCASSFFFTGYNSPLHFGNGTRLTVT.

The gene calls are TRBV2 and TRBJ2-5, with D perhaps matching TRBD2 (6 bases). V dropped 8 bases and J dropped 4 bases, with 11 bases sitting between them. Per the germline V gene, CDR1 is SNHLY and CDR2 is FYNNEI. This CDR3 contains 12 residues. CDR3 in DNA: TGTGCCAGCGGGATCGGGGGAGAGACCCAGTACTTC. It translates to CASGIGGETQYF.

For the CDR3, the DNA is TGCGCCAGCAGCCAAGATCCCAGCGGGAGCTCCTACAATGAGCAGTTCTTC. Protein product: CASSQDPSGSSYNEQFF. The V gene is TRBV4-1, the J gene TRBJ2-1; 8 nucleotides line up with TRBD2. Germline values: CDR1 MGHRA, CDR2 YSYEKL. The CDR3 has 17 residues. With V trimmed by 0 bases and J by 0 bases, 4 bases remained unmatched.

The chain is built from TRBV2 and TRBJ1-5; D remains ambiguous. Germline V CDR1 and CDR2: SNHLY, FYNNEI. This CDR3 region has 14 residues. V lost 6 bases to trimming and J lost 2 bases, with 11 bases between them. The CDR3 nucleotides are TGTGCCAGCAGCAAGAACTTCGGCAATCAGCCCCAGCATTTT. Translation gives CASSKNFGNQPQHF.

Concerning this clone: One end of the junction varies from germline; a read error may be responsible. V and J are TRBV7-9 and TRBJ1-2; TRBD1 aligns across 10 bases. The CDR3 sequence is 16 residues long. The germline CDR1 and CDR2 sequences are SEHNR and FQNEAQ (reference sequence). The CDR3 reads CSSSPSGDRGSNGYTF. CDR3 bases: TGTTCCAGCAGCCCGTCCGGGGACAGGGGTTCCAATGGCTACACCTTC.

V and J are TRBV30 and TRBJ1-2; the D gene is possibly TRBD1 (6 bases). Germline V gives CDR1 GTSNPN, CDR2 SVGIG (reference sequence). The CDR3 runs 14 residues. V was cut by 1 base and J by 4 bases, with 13 bases left in between. The CDR3 loop reads CAWSAHRVPYGYTF. DNA for the CDR3: TGTGCCTGGAGTGCGCACAGGGTCCCCTATGGCTACACCTTC.

This clone has more than one count but fewer than ten. Distinct nucleotide sequences in the sample also encode this CDR3. The chain links TRBV30 to TRBJ1-5; the D gene is possibly TRBD1 (5 bases). The CDR3 has 13 residues. Trimming removed 1 base at V and 3 bases at J, with 7 bases between. Germline assignment: CDR1 GTSNPN and CDR2 SVGIG (reference sequence). CDR3 protein: CAWSEGLNQPQHF. The DNA for the CDR3 is TGTGCCTGGAGTGAGGGGCTCAATCAGCCCCAGCATTTT.

The chain employs TRBV6-5 and TRBJ1-1, with D perhaps TRBD1 (6 bases). V lost 5 bases and J lost 4, with 17 bases in between. The germline V gene has CDR1 MNHEY and CDR2 SVGAGI. The CDR3 covers 15 residues. The CDR3 nucleotides read TGTGCCAGCAGTATGATGAGGGGGTTGACCACTGAAGCTTTCTTT. This gives the protein CASSMMRGLTTEAFF.

This clone turned up a few times. V gene TRBV11-2 combines with J gene TRBJ1-2; 7 nucleotides line up with TRBD1. CDR3 size: 15 residues. The V segment lost 1 base and the J segment 1 base; nucleotides outside the gene matches: 3. Germline CDR1 is SGHAT and CDR2 is FQNNGV. The CDR3 DNA is TGTGCCAGCAGCTTAGCCCCAGGGGGTAACTATGGCTACACCTTC. It is translated as CASSLAPGGNYGYTF.

The V call is TRBV11-2, the J call TRBJ1-6, with a possible D match to TRBD1 (5 bases). CDR3 length: 16 amino acids. The germline V gene has CDR1 SGHAT and CDR2 FQNNGV. The germline V and J ends were trimmed by 1 base and 7 bases, with 14 bases remaining between them. DNA for the CDR3: TGTGCCAGCAGCTTAGTTGGGGATACAGGAAATTCACCCCTCCACTTT. This gives the protein CASSLVGDTGNSPLHF.

This chain connects TRBV7-6 to TRBJ1-1; 7 nucleotides match TRBD1. Germline V gives CDR1 SGHVS, CDR2 FNYEAQ. CDR3 length: 13 residues. Trimming cost V 4 bases and J 4 bases; bases outside gene matches: 3. This CDR3 reads CASSSTGATEAFF. Written as DNA, the CDR3 is TGTGCCAGCAGCTCAACAGGGGCCACTGAAGCTTTCTTT.

The chain is built from TRBV19 and TRBJ1-4; 7 nucleotides match TRBD1. Germline CDR1 reads LNHDA; CDR2 reads SQIVND (reference sequence). Trimming took 10 bases from V and 4 from J; bases not matched to a gene: 12. This CDR3 spans 15 amino acids. The CDR3 DNA sequence: TGTGCCACTACCAAAGATACAGGGGATAATGAAAAACTGTTTTTT. The encoded protein is CATTKDTGDNEKLFF.

This chain uses TRBV4-3 with TRBJ2-6; D is uncertain. The V gene's germline CDR1 is LGHNA and CDR2 YSLEER. With 0 bases removed from V and 0 bases from J, the gap between germline ends came to 6 bases. CDR3 length: 16 residues. CDR3 amino acids: CASSQDASSGANVLTF. The CDR3 DNA reads as TGCGCCAGCAGCCAAGATGCCAGCTCTGGGGCCAACGTCCTGACTTTC.

The V call is TRBV7-2, the J call TRBJ1-4; the D gene is possibly TRBD1 (5 bases). Trimming took 5 bases from V and 0 from J, leaving 13 bases between them. The CDR3 has 16 residues. Per the germline V gene, CDR1 is SGHTA and CDR2 is FQGNSA. The CDR3 sequence: CASSRQGGATNEKLFF. The CDR3 nucleotides read TGTGCCAGCAGCCGCCAGGGAGGAGCAACTAATGAAAAACTGTTTTTT. Full variable domain (rest looked up from reference TRBV7-2 and TRBJ1-4): GAGVSQSPSNKVTEKGKDVELRCDPISGHTALYWYRQSLGQGLEFLIYFQGNSAPDKSGLPSDRFSAERTGGSVSTLTIQRTQQEDSAVYLCASSRQGGATNEKLFFGSGTQLSVL.

CDR3 coding DNA: TGTGCCAGCATTCTTGCCGGGACAGGGGGCGTAGAGCAGTTCTTC. Translated, it gives CASILAGTGGVEQFF. The chain uses TRBV6-1 and TRBJ2-1; 12 bases match TRBD1. The CDR3 runs to 15 residues. Losses at the gene ends were 7 bases for V and 10 bases for J; bases not matched to a gene: 11. Germline CDR1 and CDR2: MNHNS and SASEGT.